This T cell receptor beta chain derives from a study of identical twins. Overall study results and limits: Reduced insertions were recorded for abundant cord blood beta clonotypes, with no such pattern in memory repertoires.

V was pared by 7 bases and J by 5 bases, with 12 bases of the junction left unmatched. The CDR3 covers 15 residues. Germline CDR1 is SQVTM and CDR2 is ANQGSEA. The sample holds a few counts of this clonotype. What it binds is unknown. Each CDR3 protein is one row after TCRdb ran MiXCR on the 5' RACE reads. The sample lists about 890,000 distinct CDR3 sequences, around an eighth seen once, with 1.5% to 2% in the top ten. In addition, the sample was reused for a study of yellow fever vaccine responses in identical twins.

Sequenced sample: PBMCs. The genes are TRBV29-1 and TRBJ1-2, with 11 bases aligning to TRBD1. The TCR originated in a young woman in good health. The CDR3 loop is CSGGTGGGRPYGYTF. CDR3 coding DNA: TGCAGCGGCGGGACAGGGGGAGGTCGACCTTATGGCTACACCTTC.